These T cell receptor beta chains were read from a single sample in a study of T cell responses to AZD1222 COVID-19 vaccine. This table comes from immunoSEQ multiplex PCR, and its TCRdb copy is limited to in-frame clones, with some not included. The repertoire holds 120,000 or so clones, with about 89% as singletons. The specimen comprised peripheral blood, sampled on day 0 of AZD1222 vaccination. These receptors all come from an adult in good health. Both conserved end residues are part of each CDR3. D genes are given only for firm matches. Some rows mark clone size as missing; the rest say once, few, many or name a class of expanded clone.

TRBJ1-4 | - | TRBD1 | TRBV7-9 | CASSHRGSDEKLFF | TGTGCCAGCAGCCACAGGGGGAGCGATGAAAAACTGTTTTTT
TRBJ2-1 | - | TRBD2 | TRBV27 | CASRGWASGSWEQFF | TGTGCCAGCAGGGGTTGGGCTAGCGGGTCGTGGGAGCAGTTCTTC
TRBJ2-3 | few | - | TRBV7-9 | CASSLGLTGGRGDTQYF | TGTGCCAGCAGCCTCGGTTTGACGGGGGGCCGGGGAGATACGCAGTATTTT
TRBJ2-3 | - | TRBD2 | TRBV4-3 | CASSQVPSGSYTQYF | TGCGCCAGCAGCCAAGTACCTAGCGGGAGTTATACGCAGTATTTT
TRBJ2-3 | - | TRBD2 | TRBV5-4 | CASSFPGLARTDTQYF | TGTGCCAGCAGCTTTCCCGGACTAGCCCGCACAGATACGCAGTATTTT
TRBJ2-2 | - | TRBD2 | TRBV7-6 | CASSLAPSGGTGELFF | TGTGCCAGCAGCTTAGCGCCTAGCGGGGGGACCGGGGAGCTGTTTTTT
TRBJ1-1 | - | - | TRBV7-9 | CASSLAQATEAFF | TGTGCCAGCAGCTTAGCGCAGGCTACTGAAGCTTTCTTT
TRBJ1-6 | - | TRBD1 | TRBV7-2 | CASSLRTGTYNSPLHF | TGTGCCAGCAGCCTTCGGACAGGGACCTATAATTCACCCCTCCACTTT
TRBJ2-3 | - | - | TRBV24-1 | CAAGGGAAPDTQYF | TGTGCCGCTGGCGGTGGGGCTGCGCCAGATACGCAGTATTTT
TRBJ1-1 | - | - | TRBV7-9 | CASPRGETEAFF | TGTGCCTCCCCGAGGGGGGAGACTGAAGCTTTCTTT
TRBJ2-1 | - | TRBD2 | TRBV3-1/TRBV3-2 | CASSQERLAVYNEQFF | TGTGCCAGCAGCCAAGAAAGGCTAGCGGTATACAATGAGCAGTTCTTC
TRBJ1-5 | once | - | TRBV29-1 | CSPRSLMVSNQPQHF | TGCAGCCCCCGGTCTCTCATGGTTAGCAATCAGCCCCAGCATTTT
TRBJ2-1 | - | - | TRBV5-5 | CASSLDGLGGNEQFF | TGTGCCAGCAGCTTAGACGGCCTTGGTGGGAATGAGCAGTTCTTC
TRBJ1-2 | - | TRBD1 | TRBV7-2 | CASSRTGTGFGYTF | TGTGCCAGCAGCCGCACCGGGACAGGGTTTGGCTACACCTTC
TRBJ2-5 | - | - | TRBV15 | CATSRDRLGRETQYF | TGTGCCACCAGCAGAGATCGGCTTGGTCGGGAGACCCAGTACTTC
TRBJ1-1 | - | - | TRBV6-5 | CASRPDRTNTEAFF | TGTGCCAGCAGACCCGACAGGACGAACACTGAAGCTTTCTTT
TRBJ2-1 | - | - | TRBV11-3 | CASSLNRVGNEQFF | TGTGCCAGCAGCTTGAACAGGGTGGGGAATGAGCAGTTCTTC
TRBJ1-1 | once | - | TRBV27 | CASSFSGGTEAFF | TGTGCCAGCAGTTTTTCGGGGGGCACTGAAGCTTTCTTT